Sequencing of this T cell receptor beta chain was carried out in a study of shared clonotypes between healthy human individuals (dated by TCRdb to about 2020). For the study in its entirety: The cohort comprised a couple of women and a few men aged 18 to 49 years. The study deeply sequenced blood TCR repertoires of about 5 healthy adults to estimate repertoire size and the extent of clonotype sharing between individuals. Leukapheresis yielded between about 0.94 and 8.9 billion PBMCs per donor. Libraries were prepared and TCR repertoires were sequenced by different laboratories using diverse techniques, in order to increase sequencing depth and limit assay-specific biases. Per donor, three plates each were used for CD4 naive and CD4 memory, two for CD8 naive, and one for CD8 memory. General conclusions and limits of the study: Naive subsets generally had larger estimated clonotype richness than memory subsets. Sampling was limited to blood, and TCR repertoires in tissue likely differ from TCR repertoires in blood. When a few donors were compared, the shared fraction of clonotypes was 5% to 6.5% for naive CD4, roughly 3.4% for naive CD8, more than 2% for memory CD4, and less than 0.5% for memory CD8. Higher generation probabilities were observed for clonotypes shared by all four sorted-subset donors than for non-shared clonotypes. Pairwise subsampling led to the expectation that sequencing depth would affect the degree of clonotype sharing among donors. The genetic and exposure-history diversity represented was limited by the small number of donors. Rarefaction of sorted-subset datasets indicated incomplete sequencing despite the large sequencing depth.

The donors were healthy, HIV-negative adults with no recently reported acute infections or vaccinations. Every donor was a Caucasian adult residing in Nashville, Tennessee, USA. CD4+ T cells were enriched by magnetic negative selection, after which naive cells were positively selected on CD45RA and the negative fraction was taken as the memory subset. Blood was collected by leukapheresis, and PBMCs were isolated by Ficoll-Histopaque density gradient centrifugation and then cryopreserved in liquid nitrogen vapor phase. Analytical flow cytometry was used to check the purity and quantity of every magnetically sorted T cell population. Genomic DNA was isolated from each sorted fraction and quantified by UV absorbance on a Nanodrop 2000c. This clone was detected only once. Which antigen it targets is not known. Base qualities are not provided; no much larger clone lies one nucleotide away. From a lookup of the germline V gene, CDR1 and CDR2 are MDHEN and SYDVKM. V loses 3 bases, J loses 4 bases, and the germline ends lie 21 bases apart. The CDR3 spans 17 residues, from the cysteine through the phenylalanine. Only the CDR3 DNA stays, 51 bases, in frame from base 1.

TCR CDR3 regions were amplified from genomic DNA by multiplex PCR using the deep immunoSEQ assay. Extracted genomic DNA from each cell subset was distributed evenly across all wells of several immunoSEQ 96-well plates, and each plate was treated as a replicate. For sorted subsets, approximately 210 ng genomic DNA, equal to about 30,000 T cell genomes, was loaded into each replicate PCR. Purified libraries were measured with a Qubit 3.0 fluorometer, size-checked on a Bioanalyzer 2100, and measured again with the KAPA Library Quantification kit. Every immunoSEQ 96-well plate was sequenced on a dedicated single-read 150-cycle Illumina NextSeq 550 flow cell. For the original study's pipeline: Because the immunoSEQ output included only junctional sequences and no quality scores, the filtering could not be the same as the filtering used for full-length reads. To assign V/J genes and CDR3, sequences were annotated using PyIR, a Python wrapper for IgBLAST v1.9, with IMGT germline references. Any read was removed if the V/J assignment was weak (E-value above 1e-6), the CDR3 was missing, or the read contained stop codons, out-of-frame junctions, or ambiguous translated residues. V3J clonotypes were defined as sequences sharing the same inferred V gene, J gene, and CDR3 amino acid sequence. Percentage overlap between repertoires was calculated by dividing the number of shared unique clonotypes by the size of the smaller repertoire. Richness of each repertoire was evaluated using RTK rarefaction, the Chao1 estimator, and Recon v2.1 estimates of unobserved clonotypes. Generation probabilities were computed with OLGA for all TCRbeta clonotypes obtained by the gDNA method from several donors. The table was pulled from immuneACCESS by TCRdb, which kept in-frame rearrangements only. Such tables lose some clones; where checked, under half of the loss comes from unresolved V genes, and the rest has no known cause. V, J and clone size were drawn from that table, and D and trimming were deduced from the DNA. Here the sample has hundreds of thousands of clones; approximately 73% occur a single time. The leading ten clones occupy under 2% of the sample.

This receptor was taken from a young woman in good health. The chain was built from TRBV28 and TRBJ1-2, with TRBD1 perhaps the D gene, on 6 matching bases. Sequenced sample: memory CD4+ T cells sorted from blood. The cell subset or site label corresponds to: CD45RA-negative fraction. The bases read TGTGCCAGCAGTTTCCCCCTCCTACAGGGTTCTTCCTATGGCTACACCTTC. This sequence encodes CASSFPLLQGSSYGYTF.